The next 13 T cell receptor beta chains were all read from a single sample in a study of blood T cell repertoires in COVID-19. Method: immunoSEQ multiplex PCR; TCRdb's copy keeps in-frame clones and lacks some. The repertoire includes fewer than 200,000 clones, around 90% of them detected once, and approximately 9% sits in the top ten. Sequenced input: PBMCs or T cells enriched from blood (not recorded which). All receptors derive from a woman between 18 and 29 years old who had recovered from COVID-19.

The V call is TRBV7-9, the J call TRBJ1-1; 10 nucleotides align to TRBD1. V dropped 5 bases and J dropped 1; count of bases not matched to a gene: 1. The CDR3 runs 14 residues. CDR1 and CDR2 from the germline V gene are SEHNR and FQNEAQ (reference sequence). The CDR3 nucleotides are TGTGCCAGCAGCAGGGACAGGGGGAACACTGAAGCTTTCTTT. As protein: CASSRDRGNTEAFF. The full variable domain, completed using reference TRBV7-9 and TRBJ1-1, is DTGVSQNPRHKITKRGQNVTFRCDPISEHNRLYWYRQTLGQGPEFLTYFQNEAQLEKSRLLSDRFSAERPKGSFSTLEIQRTEQGDSAMYLCASSRDRGNTEAFFGQGTRLTVV.

The genes are TRBV19 and TRBJ1-4; D gene uncertain. Between the trimmed V and J ends, which lost 5 bases and 6 bases, there was a span of 10 bases. CDR1 is LNHDA, CDR2 SQIVND, per germline (reference sequence). This CDR3 has 13 residues. The CDR3 nucleotides read TGTGCCAGTAGTTTCCGGAGGGATGAAAAACTGTTTTTT. This codes for CASSFRRDEKLFF.

This clone turned up a few times. The chain is built from TRBV5-4 and TRBJ1-2, with 7 nucleotides matching TRBD1. The CDR3 has 16 residues. V was clipped by 4 bases and J by 3 bases; unmatched bases: 12. Germline CDR1 SGHNT, CDR2 YYREEE (reference sequence). CDR3 in DNA: TGTGCCAGCAGCCCCCAGGGGGAGCAATACTACTATGGCTACACCTTC. Its translation: CASSPQGEQYYYGYTF.

The rearrangement uses TRBV16 and TRBJ1-1; possibly TRBD1 for D (6 bases). This CDR3 comprises 14 residues. The V gene's germline CDR1 is KGHSY and CDR2 FQNENV. The V and J ends lost 0 bases and 5 bases respectively, with 10 bases between them. In nucleotides, the CDR3 is TGTGCCAGCAGCCAATCCCAAAGGGGGACTGAAGCTTTCTTT. This gives the protein CASSQSQRGTEAFF.

This chain uses TRBV27 with TRBJ1-2, with D perhaps TRBD1 (5 bases). V was shortened by 5 bases and J by 4 bases, with 11 bases between the two germline ends. Germline V lookup: CDR1 MNHEY, CDR2 SMNVEV (reference sequence). This CDR3 contains 13 residues. CDR3 in amino acids: CASSTTVGYGYTF. CDR3 nucleotides: TGTGCCAGCAGTACGACAGTGGGCTATGGCTACACCTTC.

This CDR3 is CASTLAWQVNQPQHF. Written as DNA, the CDR3 is TGTGCCAGCACTCTAGCCTGGCAGGTCAATCAGCCCCAGCATTTT. V gene TRBV28 combines with J gene TRBJ1-5; D is ambiguous. V was trimmed by 7 bases and J by 3 bases, leaving 16 bases between them. This CDR3 comprises 15 residues. CDR1 and CDR2 from the germline V gene are MDHEN and SYDVKM.

This chain joins TRBV3-1 (or the pseudogene TRBV3-2) and TRBJ2-7, with D possibly being TRBD2 (5 bases). V shed 2 bases and J shed 2 bases, with 10 bases lying between them. This CDR3 has 14 amino acids. CDR1 is LGHDT and CDR2 is YNNKEL in the germline V gene (reference sequence). In nucleotides, the CDR3 is TGTGCCAGCAGCCAATCTCGGGGTACCTACGAGCAGTACTTC. Its translation: CASSQSRGTYEQYF.

The V gene is TRBV7-9, the J gene TRBJ2-1, with 9 bases that match TRBD1. CDR1 is SEHNR, CDR2 FQNEAQ, per germline (reference sequence). The CDR3 is 15 amino acids. V dropped 8 bases and J dropped 7; count of bases not matched to a gene: 12. In DNA, the CDR3 is TGTGCCAGCGGGAGAGGGACAGGGTCCGGGAATGAGCAGTTCTTC. Translation: CASGRGTGSGNEQFF.

The chain joins TRBV7-8 to TRBJ2-1; 8 nucleotides match TRBD2. The V gene end was trimmed by 4 bases and the J gene end by 6 bases; junction bases not matched to a gene: 11. The CDR3 is 16 residues long. The germline CDR1 and CDR2 sequences are SGHVS and FQNEAQ. CDR3 loop: CASSYRAGAGINEQFF. CDR3 nucleotide sequence: TGTGCCAGCAGCTACCGAGCGGGGGCGGGGATCAATGAGCAGTTCTTC.

The chain carries TRBV4-1 and TRBJ1-5; weak D call: TRBD1 (5 bases). The germline CDR1 and CDR2 sequences are MGHRA and YSYEKL. The CDR3 is 16 residues long. Trimming removed 0 bases from V and 2 bases from J, with 11 bases in between. Written as DNA, the CDR3 is TGCGCCAGCAGCCAAGAGGGGGGGTTTGGCAATCAGCCCCAGCATTTT. This codes for CASSQEGGFGNQPQHF.

The chain carries TRBV7-9 and TRBJ1-2; no firm D call. Trimming pared 5 bases from V and 8 bases from J, leaving 18 bases between. CDR1 is SEHNR, CDR2 FQNEAQ, per germline (reference sequence). The CDR3 sequence is 14 residues long. CDR3 protein: CASSPSTALGGYTF. DNA for the CDR3: TGTGCCAGCAGCCCTAGTACTGCGCTTGGCGGCTACACCTTC.

J is TRBJ2-7 and V is TRBV5-1; 11 bases line up with TRBD2. Germline CDR1 SGHRS, CDR2 YFSETQ. V lost 2 bases, J lost 4 bases, and 5 bases stayed unmatched. The CDR3 extends over 15 amino acids. In nucleotides, the CDR3 is TGCGCCAGCAGCTTTAGTAGCGGGGGGGTTTACGAGCAGTACTTC. Its translation is CASSFSSGGVYEQYF.

This chain uses TRBV2 with TRBJ1-5; weak D call: TRBD1 (6 bases). Germline lookup yields CDR1 SNHLY and CDR2 FYNNEI. The CDR3 runs 16 residues. V was cut by 1 base and J by 2 bases, with 12 bases left in between. CDR3: CASSEGPKGGNQPQHF. CDR3 DNA sequence: TGTGCCAGCAGTGAAGGCCCAAAGGGGGGCAATCAGCCCCAGCATTTT. Supplemented by reference TRBV2 and TRBJ1-5, the full variable domain reads EPEVTQTPSHQVTQMGQEVILRCVPISNHLYFYWYRQILGQKVEFLVSFYNNEISEKSEIFDDQFSVERPDGSNFTLKIRSTKLEDSAMYFCASSEGPKGGNQPQHFGDGTRLSIL.